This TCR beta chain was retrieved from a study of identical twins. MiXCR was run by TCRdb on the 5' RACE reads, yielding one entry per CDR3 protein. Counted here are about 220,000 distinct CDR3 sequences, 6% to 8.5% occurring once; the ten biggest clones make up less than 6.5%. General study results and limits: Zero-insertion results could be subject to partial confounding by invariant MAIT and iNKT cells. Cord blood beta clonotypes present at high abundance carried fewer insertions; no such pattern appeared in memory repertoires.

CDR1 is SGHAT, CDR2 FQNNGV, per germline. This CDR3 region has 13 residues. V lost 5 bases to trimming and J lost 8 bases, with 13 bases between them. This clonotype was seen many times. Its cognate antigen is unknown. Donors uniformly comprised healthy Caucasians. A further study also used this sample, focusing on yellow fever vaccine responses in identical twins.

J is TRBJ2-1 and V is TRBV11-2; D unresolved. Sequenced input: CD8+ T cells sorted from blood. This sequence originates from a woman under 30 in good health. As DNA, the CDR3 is TGTGCCAGCAGCACCCGACATATCGATGAGCAGTTCTTC. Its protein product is CASSTRHIDEQFF.